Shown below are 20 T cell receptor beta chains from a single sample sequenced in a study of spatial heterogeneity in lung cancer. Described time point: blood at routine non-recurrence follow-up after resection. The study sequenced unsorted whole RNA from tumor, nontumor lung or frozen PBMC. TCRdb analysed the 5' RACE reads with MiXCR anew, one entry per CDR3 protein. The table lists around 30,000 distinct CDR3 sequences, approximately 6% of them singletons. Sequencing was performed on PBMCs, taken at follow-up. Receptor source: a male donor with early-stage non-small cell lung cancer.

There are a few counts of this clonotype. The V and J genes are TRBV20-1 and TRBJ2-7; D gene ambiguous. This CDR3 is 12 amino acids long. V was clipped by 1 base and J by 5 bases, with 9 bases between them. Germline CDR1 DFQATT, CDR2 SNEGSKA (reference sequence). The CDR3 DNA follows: TGCAGTGCTAGAGTACAGAACAACGAGCAGTACTTC. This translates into CSARVQNNEQYF.

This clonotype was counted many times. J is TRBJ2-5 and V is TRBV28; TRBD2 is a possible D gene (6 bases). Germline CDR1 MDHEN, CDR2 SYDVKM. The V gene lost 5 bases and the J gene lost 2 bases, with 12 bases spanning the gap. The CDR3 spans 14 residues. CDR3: CASSPPGLQETQYF. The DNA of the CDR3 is TGTGCCAGCAGTCCCCCGGGACTTCAAGAGACCCAGTACTTC.

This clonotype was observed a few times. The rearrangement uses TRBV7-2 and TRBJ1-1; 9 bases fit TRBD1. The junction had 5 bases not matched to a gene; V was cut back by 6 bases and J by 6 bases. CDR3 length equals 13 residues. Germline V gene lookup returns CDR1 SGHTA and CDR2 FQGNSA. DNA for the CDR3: TGTGCCAGCAGACCGGGACAGGGCGCTGAAGCTTTCTTT. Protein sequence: CASRPGQGAEAFF.

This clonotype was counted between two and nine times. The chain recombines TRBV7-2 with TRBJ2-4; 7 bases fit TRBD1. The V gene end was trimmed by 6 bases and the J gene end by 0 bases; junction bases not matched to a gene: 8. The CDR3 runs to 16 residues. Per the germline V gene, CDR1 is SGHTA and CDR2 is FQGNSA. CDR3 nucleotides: TGTGCCAGCAGAGAGGGGGCAAGATTAGCCAAAAACATTCAGTACTTC. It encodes CASREGARLAKNIQYF. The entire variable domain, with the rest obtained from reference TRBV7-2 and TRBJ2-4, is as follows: GAGVSQSPSNKVTEKGKDVELRCDPISGHTALYWYRQSLGQGLEFLIYFQGNSAPDKSGLPSDRFSAERTGGSVSTLTIQRTQQEDSAVYLCASREGARLAKNIQYFGAGTRLSVL.

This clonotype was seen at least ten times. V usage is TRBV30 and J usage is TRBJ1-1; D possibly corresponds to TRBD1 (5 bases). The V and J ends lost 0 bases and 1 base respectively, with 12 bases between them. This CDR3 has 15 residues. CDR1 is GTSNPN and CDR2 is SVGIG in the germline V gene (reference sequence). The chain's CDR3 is CAWSVGRVPNTEAFF. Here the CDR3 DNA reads TGTGCCTGGAGTGTGGGCAGGGTCCCGAACACTGAAGCTTTCTTT. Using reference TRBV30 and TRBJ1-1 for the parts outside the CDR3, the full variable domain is SQTIHQWPATLVQPVGSPLSLECTVEGTSNPNLYWYRQAAGRGLQLLFYSVGIGQISSEVPQNLSASRPQDRQFILSSKKLLLSDSGFYLCAWSVGRVPNTEAFFGQGTRLTVV.

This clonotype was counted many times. CDR3 residues: CASSLTGTAFF. The CDR3, as DNA: TGTGCCAGCAGCCTAACGGGTACAGCTTTCTTT. The V call is TRBV3-1, the J call TRBJ1-1; D remains ambiguous. The CDR3 has 11 residues. V was trimmed by 4 bases and J by 10 bases, leaving 10 bases between them. The germline V gene has CDR1 LGHDT and CDR2 YNNKEL (reference sequence).

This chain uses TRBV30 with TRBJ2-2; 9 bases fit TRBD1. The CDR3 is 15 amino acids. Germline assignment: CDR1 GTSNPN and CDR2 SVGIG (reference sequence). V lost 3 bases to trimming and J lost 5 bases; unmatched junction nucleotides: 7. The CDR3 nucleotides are TGTGCCTGGAGCCCGGACAGGGGAAGAACCGGGGAGCTGTTTTTT. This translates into CAWSPDRGRTGELFF. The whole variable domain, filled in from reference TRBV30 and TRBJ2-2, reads SQTIHQWPATLVQPVGSPLSLECTVEGTSNPNLYWYRQAAGRGLQLLFYSVGIGQISSEVPQNLSASRPQDRQFILSSKKLLLSDSGFYLCAWSPDRGRTGELFFGEGSRLTVL.

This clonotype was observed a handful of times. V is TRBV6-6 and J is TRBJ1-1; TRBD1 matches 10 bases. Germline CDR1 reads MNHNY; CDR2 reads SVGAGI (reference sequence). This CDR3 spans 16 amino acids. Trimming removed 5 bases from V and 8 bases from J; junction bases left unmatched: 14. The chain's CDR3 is CASSDRGPFAFREAFF. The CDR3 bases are TGTGCCAGCAGTGACAGGGGGCCTTTCGCATTCAGGGAAGCTTTCTTT.

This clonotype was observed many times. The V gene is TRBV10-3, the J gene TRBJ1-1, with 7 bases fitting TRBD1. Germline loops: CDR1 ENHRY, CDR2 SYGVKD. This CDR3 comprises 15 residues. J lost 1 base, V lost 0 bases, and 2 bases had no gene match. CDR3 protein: CAISESQGGNTEAFF. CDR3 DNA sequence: TGTGCCATCAGTGAGTCCCAGGGGGGGAACACTGAAGCTTTCTTT.

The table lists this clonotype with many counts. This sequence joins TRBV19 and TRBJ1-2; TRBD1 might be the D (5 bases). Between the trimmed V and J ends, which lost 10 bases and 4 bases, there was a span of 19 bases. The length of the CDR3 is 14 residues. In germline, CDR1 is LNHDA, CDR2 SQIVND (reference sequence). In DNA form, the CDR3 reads TGTGCCACCGGGACCGCTAATAGCGGCTATGGCTACACCTTC. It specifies CATGTANSGYGYTF.

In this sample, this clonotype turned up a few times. The CDR3 loop is CASSVGWGQETQYF. CDR3 nucleotides: TGTGCCAGCAGTGTAGGGTGGGGACAAGAGACCCAGTACTTC. The gene calls are TRBV2 and TRBJ2-5; no reliable D call. This CDR3 has 14 residues. From germline, CDR1 is SNHLY and CDR2 FYNNEI. Trimming pared 4 bases from V and 2 bases from J, leaving 11 bases between. The variable domain in full, with the rest retrieved from reference TRBV2 and TRBJ2-5, is EPEVTQTPSHQVTQMGQEVILRCVPISNHLYFYWYRQILGQKVEFLVSFYNNEISEKSEIFDDQFSVERPDGSNFTLKIRSTKLEDSAMYFCASSVGWGQETQYFGPGTRLLVL.

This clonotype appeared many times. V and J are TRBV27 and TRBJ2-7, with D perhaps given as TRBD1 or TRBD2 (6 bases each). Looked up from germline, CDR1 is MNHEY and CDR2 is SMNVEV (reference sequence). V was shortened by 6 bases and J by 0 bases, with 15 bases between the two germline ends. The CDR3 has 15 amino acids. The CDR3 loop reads CASSSRWGASYEQYF. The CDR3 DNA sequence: TGTGCCAGCAGCTCGAGGTGGGGGGCCTCCTACGAGCAGTACTTC.

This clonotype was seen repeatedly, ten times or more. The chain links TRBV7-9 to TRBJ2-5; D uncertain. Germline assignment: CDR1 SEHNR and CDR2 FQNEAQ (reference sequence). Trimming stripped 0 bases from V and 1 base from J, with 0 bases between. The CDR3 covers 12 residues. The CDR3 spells CASSLAQETQYF. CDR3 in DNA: TGTGCCAGCAGCTTAGCCCAAGAGACCCAGTACTTC.

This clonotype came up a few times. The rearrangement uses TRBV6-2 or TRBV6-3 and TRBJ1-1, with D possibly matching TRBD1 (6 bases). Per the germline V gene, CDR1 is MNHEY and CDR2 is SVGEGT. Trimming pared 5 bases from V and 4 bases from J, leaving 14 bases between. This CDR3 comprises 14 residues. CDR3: CASSRDTLGTEAFF. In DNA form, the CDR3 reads TGTGCCAGCAGTCGGGACACCTTGGGCACTGAAGCTTTCTTT.

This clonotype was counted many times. In DNA, the CDR3 is TGTGCCAGCAGCCAAGAAAGGGCGGGCGCAGATACGCAGTATTTT. It encodes CASSQERAGADTQYF. J is TRBJ2-3 and V is TRBV4-2; tentatively, D is TRBD2 (5 bases). In germline, CDR1 is LGHNA, CDR2 YNFKEQ. Trimming cost V 0 bases and J 4 bases, with 11 bases left between them. The CDR3 consists of 15 residues.

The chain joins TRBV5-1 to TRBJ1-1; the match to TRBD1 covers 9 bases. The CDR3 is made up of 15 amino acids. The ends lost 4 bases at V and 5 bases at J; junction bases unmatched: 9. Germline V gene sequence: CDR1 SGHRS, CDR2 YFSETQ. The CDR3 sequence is CASSLVTGGLTEAFF. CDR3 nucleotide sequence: TGCGCCAGCAGCCTGGTGACAGGGGGATTGACTGAAGCTTTCTTT.

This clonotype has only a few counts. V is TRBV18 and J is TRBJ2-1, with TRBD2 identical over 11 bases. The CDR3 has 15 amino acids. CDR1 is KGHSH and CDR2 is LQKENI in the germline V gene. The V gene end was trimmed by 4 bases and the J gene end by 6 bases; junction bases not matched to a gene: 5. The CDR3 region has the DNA TGTGCCAGCTCACAGCTAGCGGGAGGTTTCAATGAGCAGTTCTTC. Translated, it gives CASSQLAGGFNEQFF.

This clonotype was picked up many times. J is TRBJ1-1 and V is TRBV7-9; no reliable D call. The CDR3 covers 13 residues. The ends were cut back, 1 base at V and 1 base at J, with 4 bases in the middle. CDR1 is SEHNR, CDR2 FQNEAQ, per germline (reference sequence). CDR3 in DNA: TGTGCCAGCAGCTTAGAAGGGAACACTGAAGCTTTCTTT. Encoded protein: CASSLEGNTEAFF.

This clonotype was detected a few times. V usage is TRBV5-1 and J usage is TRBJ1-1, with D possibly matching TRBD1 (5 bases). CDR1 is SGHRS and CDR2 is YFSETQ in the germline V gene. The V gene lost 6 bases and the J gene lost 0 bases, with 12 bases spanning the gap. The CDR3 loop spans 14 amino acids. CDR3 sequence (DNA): TGCGCCAGCAACCTTCCAGGGATGAACACTGAAGCTTTCTTT. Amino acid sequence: CASNLPGMNTEAFF.

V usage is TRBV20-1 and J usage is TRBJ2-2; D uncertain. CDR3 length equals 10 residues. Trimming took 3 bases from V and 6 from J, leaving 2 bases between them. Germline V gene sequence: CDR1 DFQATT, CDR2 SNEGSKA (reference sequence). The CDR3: CSASSGELFF. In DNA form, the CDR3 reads TGCAGTGCTAGTTCCGGGGAGCTGTTTTTT.